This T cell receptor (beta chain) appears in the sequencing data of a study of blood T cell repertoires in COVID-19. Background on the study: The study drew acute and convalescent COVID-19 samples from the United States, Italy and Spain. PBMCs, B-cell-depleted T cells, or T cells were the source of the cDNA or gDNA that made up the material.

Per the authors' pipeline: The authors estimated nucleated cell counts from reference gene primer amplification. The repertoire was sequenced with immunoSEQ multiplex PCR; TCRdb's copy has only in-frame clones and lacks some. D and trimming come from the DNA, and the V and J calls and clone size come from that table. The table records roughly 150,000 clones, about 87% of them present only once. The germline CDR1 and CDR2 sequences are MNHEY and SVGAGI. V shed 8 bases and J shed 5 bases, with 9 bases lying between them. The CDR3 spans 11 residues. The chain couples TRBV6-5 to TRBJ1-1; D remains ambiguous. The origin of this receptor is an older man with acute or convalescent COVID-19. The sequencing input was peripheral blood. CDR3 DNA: TGTGCCAGCTGTTTCTTAACTGAAGCTTTCTTT. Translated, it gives CASCFLTEAFF.